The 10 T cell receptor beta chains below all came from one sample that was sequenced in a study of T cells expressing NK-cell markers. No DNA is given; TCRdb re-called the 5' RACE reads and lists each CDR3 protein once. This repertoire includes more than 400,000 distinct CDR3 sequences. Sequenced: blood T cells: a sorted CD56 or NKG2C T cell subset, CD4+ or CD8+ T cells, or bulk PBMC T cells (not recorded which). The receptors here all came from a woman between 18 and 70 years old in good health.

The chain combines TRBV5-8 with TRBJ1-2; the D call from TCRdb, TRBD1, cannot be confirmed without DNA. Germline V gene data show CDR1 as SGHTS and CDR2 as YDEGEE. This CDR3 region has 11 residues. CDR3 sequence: CASSAGQAITF.

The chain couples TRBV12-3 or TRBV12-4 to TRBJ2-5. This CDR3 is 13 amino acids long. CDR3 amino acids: CASNQGPKETQYF.

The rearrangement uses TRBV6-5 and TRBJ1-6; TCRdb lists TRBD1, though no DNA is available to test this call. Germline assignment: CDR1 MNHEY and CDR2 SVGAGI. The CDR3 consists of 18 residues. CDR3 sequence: CASSYGRQGSSYNSPLHF.

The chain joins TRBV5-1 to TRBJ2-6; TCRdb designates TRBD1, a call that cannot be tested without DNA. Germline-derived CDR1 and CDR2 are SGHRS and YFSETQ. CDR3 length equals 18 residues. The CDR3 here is CASSLGSSGRAGANVLTF.

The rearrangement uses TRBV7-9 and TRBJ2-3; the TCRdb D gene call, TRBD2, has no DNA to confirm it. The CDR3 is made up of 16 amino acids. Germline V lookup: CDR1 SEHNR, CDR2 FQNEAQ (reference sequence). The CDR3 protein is CASSPLAGGPADTQYF.

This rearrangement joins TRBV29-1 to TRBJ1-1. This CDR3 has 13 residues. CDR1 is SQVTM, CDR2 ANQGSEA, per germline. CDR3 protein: CSAGRDHNTEAFF. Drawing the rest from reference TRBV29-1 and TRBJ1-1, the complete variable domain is SAVISQKPSRDICQRGTSLTIQCQVDSQVTMMFWYRQQPGQSLTLIATANQGSEATYESGFVIDKFPISRPNLTFSTLTVSNMSPEDSSIYLCSAGRDHNTEAFFGQGTRLTVV.

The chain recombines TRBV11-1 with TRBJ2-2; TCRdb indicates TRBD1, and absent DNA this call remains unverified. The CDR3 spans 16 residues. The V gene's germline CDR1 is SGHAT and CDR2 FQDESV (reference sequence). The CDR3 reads CASSRRGQGATGELFF.

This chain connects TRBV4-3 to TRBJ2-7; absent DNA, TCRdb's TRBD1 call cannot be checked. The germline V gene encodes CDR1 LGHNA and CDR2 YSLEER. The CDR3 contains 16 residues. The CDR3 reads CASSQERETGYYEQYF.

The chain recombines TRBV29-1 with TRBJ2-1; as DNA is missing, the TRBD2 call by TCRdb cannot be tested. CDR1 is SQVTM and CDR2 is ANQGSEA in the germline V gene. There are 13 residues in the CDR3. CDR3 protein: CSVEVWESDEQFF.

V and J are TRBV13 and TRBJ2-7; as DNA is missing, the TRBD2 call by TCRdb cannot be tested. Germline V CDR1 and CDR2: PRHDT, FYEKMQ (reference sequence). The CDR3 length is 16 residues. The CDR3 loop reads CASSLNDFGRESEQYF.